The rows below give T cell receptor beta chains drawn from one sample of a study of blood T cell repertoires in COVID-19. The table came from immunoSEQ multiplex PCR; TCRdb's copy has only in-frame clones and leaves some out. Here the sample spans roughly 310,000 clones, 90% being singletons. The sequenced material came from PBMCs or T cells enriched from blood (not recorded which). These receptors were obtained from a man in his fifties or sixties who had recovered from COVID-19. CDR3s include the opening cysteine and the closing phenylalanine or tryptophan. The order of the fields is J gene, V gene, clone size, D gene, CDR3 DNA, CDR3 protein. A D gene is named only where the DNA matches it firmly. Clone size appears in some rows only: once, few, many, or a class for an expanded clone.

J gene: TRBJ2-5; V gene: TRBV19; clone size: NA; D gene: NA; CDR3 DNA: TGTGCCAGGATAGCTAGCAACTTAGGAGAGACCCAGTACTTC; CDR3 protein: CARIASNLGETQYF
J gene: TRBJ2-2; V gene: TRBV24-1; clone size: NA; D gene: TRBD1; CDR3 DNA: TGTGCCACCAGTGACACGGGACAGTGGGCCGGGGAGCTGTTTTTT; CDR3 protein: CATSDTGQWAGELFF
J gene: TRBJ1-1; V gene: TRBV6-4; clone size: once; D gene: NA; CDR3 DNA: TGTGCCAGCAGCCGATTCAGTACCACTGAAGCTTTCTTT; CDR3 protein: CASSRFSTTEAFF
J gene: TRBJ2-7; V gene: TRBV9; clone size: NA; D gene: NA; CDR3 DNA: TGTGCCAGCAGCGTAGGACTAGTGCCCTCCCACGAGCAGTACTTC; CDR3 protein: CASSVGLVPSHEQYF
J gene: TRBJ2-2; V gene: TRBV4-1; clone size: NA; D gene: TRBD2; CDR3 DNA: TGCGCCAGCAGCCAAGGTCGGCTAGCGGGAACCGGGGAGCTGTTTTTT; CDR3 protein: CASSQGRLAGTGELFF
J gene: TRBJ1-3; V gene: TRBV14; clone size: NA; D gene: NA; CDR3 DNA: TGTGCCAGCAGCCAAGGTATCGGAGGGCTCCCCTCTGGAAACACCATATATTTT; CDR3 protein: CASSQGIGGLPSGNTIYF
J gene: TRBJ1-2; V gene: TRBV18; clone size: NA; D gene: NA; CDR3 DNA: TGTGCCAGCTCACGCAAGCAGGCAGGGGAAGACTACACCTTC; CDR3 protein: CASSRKQAGEDYTF
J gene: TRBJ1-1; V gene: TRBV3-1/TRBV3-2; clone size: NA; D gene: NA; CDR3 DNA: TGTGCCAGCAGTCGGGTCCCCAGGGCACGCAGGGGGAACACTGAAGCTTTCTTT; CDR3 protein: CASSRVPRARRGNTEAFF
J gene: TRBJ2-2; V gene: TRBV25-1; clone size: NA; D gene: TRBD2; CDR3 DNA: TGTGCCAGCAGCCGGTCGGGTCTAGCGGGCACCGGGGAGCTGTTTTTT; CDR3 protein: CASSRSGLAGTGELFF
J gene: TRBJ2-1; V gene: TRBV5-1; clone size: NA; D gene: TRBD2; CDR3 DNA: TGCGCCAGCACCGGACTAGCGGGAGGGCAAGATGAGCAGTTCTTC; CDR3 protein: CASTGLAGGQDEQFF
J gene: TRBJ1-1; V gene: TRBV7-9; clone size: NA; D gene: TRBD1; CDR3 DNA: TGTGCCAGCAGCCCCCGGACAGGGGGCGCTTATTTCACTGAAGCTTTCTTT; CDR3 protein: CASSPRTGGAYFTEAFF
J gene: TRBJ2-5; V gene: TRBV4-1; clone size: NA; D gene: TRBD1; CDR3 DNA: TGCGCCAGCAGCCAAGGGGACAGTCAAGAGACCCAGTACTTC; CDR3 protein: CASSQGDSQETQYF
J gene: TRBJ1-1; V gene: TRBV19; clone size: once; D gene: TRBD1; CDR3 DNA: TGTGCCAGTAGTACCGACAGGGGGGTGTCCGGGTCTGAAGCTTTCTTT; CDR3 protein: CASSTDRGVSGSEAFF
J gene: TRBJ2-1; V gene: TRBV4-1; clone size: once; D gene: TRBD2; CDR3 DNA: TGCGCCAGCAGCCAAGACGGGGGGAGCAATGAGCAGTTCTTC; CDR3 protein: CASSQDGGSNEQFF
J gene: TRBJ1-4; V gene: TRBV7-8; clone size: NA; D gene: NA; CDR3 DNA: TGTGCCAGCAGCTTAGCTAGACTCGATCCTCATGAAAAACTGTTTTTT; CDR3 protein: CASSLARLDPHEKLFF
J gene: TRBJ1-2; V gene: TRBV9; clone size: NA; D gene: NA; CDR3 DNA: TGTGCCAGCAGCGTCGGGAGGGCTAACTATGGCTACACCTTC; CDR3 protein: CASSVGRANYGYTF
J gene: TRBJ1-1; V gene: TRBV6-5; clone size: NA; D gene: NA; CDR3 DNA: TGTGCCAGCAGCGACAGGAATGTCGGGAACACTGAAGCTTTCTTT; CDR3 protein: CASSDRNVGNTEAFF
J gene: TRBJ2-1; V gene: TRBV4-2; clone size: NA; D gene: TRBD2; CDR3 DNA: TGTGCCAGCAGCCAAGGGGGGACTAGAGGTAATGAGCAGTTCTTC; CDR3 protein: CASSQGGTRGNEQFF
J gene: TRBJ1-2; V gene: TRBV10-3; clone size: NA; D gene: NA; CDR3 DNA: TGTGCCATCAGTGCTGGGACAAGGATAAATGGCTACACCTTC; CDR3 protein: CAISAGTRINGYTF
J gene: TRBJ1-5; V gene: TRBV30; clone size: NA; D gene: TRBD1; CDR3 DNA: TGTGCCTGGAGGCTGACAGGGGCTGGGGATCAGCCCCAGCATTTT; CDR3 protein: CAWRLTGAGDQPQHF
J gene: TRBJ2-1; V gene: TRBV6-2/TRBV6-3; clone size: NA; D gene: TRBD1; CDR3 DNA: TGTGCCAGCAGTACACGGGACAGGGGGTCCTACAATGAGCAGTTCTTC; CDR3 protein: CASSTRDRGSYNEQFF
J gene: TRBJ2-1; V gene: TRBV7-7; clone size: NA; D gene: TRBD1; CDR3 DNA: TGTGCTAGCAGCTTAGCGAGACAGGGCAACAATGAGCAGTTCTTC; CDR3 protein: CASSLARQGNNEQFF
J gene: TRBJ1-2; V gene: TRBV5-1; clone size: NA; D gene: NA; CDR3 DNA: TGCGCCAGCAGCTCTAGGAATGAGGCTTATGGCTACACCTTC; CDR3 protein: CASSSRNEAYGYTF
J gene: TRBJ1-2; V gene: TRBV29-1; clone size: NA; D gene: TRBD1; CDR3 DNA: TGCAGCGTTGTGACAGGGGATGCCTATGGCTACACCTTC; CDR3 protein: CSVVTGDAYGYTF
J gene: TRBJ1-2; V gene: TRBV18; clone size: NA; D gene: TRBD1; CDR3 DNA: TGTGCCAGCTCACCAGCCCGGACAGGACTGAACTATGGCTACACCTTC; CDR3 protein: CASSPARTGLNYGYTF
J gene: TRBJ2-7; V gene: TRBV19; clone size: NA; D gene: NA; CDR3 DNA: TGTGCCAGTAGTATCTCTAGGGGTTCCTACGAGCAGTACTTC; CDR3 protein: CASSISRGSYEQYF
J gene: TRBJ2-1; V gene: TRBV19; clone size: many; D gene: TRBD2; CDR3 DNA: TGTGCCAGTAGTTTAGCGGAAGGACTAGGGAATGAGCAGTTCTTC; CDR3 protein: CASSLAEGLGNEQFF
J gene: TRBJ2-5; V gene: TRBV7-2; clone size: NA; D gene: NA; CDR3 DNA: TGTGCCAGCAGCCCTTTCGGCACTAACGGAGAGACCCAGTACTTC; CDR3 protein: CASSPFGTNGETQYF
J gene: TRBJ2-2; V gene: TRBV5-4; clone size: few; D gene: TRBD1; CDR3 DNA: TGTGCCAGCACCTACCTGGGGACAGGGGACACCGGGGAGCTGTTTTTT; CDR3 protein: CASTYLGTGDTGELFF
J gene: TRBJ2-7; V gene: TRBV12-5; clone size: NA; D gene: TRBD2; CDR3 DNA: TGTGCTAGTGGCATCACTAGCGGTTACGAGCAGTACTTC; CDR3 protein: CASGITSGYEQYF
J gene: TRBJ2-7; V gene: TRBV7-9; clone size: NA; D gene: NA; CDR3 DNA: TGTGCCAGCAGCTTTATTCTGAGGGACTCCTACGAGCAGTACTTC; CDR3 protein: CASSFILRDSYEQYF
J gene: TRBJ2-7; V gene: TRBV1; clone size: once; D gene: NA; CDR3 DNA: TGCACCAGCAGCCAAGGACAGGGTTGCTTC; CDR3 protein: CTSSQGQGCF
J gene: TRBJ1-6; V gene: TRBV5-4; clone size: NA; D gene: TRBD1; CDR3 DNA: TGTGCCAGCAGCTACGGGACAGGGGCTCGGAATTCACCCCTCCACTTT; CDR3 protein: CASSYGTGARNSPLHF
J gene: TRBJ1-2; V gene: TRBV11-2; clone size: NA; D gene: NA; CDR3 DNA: TGTGCCAGCAGCCCGAGGACAGACAATGGCTACACCTTC; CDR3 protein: CASSPRTDNGYTF
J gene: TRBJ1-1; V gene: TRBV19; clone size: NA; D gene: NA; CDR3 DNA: TGTGCCAGTAGCTTGACAGGTCAGAACACTGAAGCTTTCTTT; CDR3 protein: CASSLTGQNTEAFF
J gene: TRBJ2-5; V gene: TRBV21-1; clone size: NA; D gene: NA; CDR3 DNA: TGTGCCAGCAGCACCCCGACTAGTGGGATCCAAGAGACCCAGTACTTC; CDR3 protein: CASSTPTSGIQETQYF
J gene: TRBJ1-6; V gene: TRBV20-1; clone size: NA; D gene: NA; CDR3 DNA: TGCAGTGCTAGTAGACAGGACGATTATTCACCCCTCCACTTT; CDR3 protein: CSASRQDDYSPLHF
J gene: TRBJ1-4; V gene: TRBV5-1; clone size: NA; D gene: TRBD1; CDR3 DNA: TGCGCCAGCAGCTTGGGACCGGGACAGGGGGCTGAAAAACTGTTTTTT; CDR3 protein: CASSLGPGQGAEKLFF
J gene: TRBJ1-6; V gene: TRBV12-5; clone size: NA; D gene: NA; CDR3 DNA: TGTGCTAGTGGTTTGGTAGTTTGGACAGAGAGATACTCCTATAATTCACCCCTCCACTTT; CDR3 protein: CASGLVVWTERYSYNSPLHF
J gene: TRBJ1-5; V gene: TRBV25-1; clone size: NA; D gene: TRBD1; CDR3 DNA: TGTGCCAGCAGTTCGACAGGGGGACAGCCCCAGCATTTT; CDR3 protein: CASSSTGGQPQHF
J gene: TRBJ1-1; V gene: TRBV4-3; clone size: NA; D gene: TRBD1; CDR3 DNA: TGCGCCAGCAGCCGAGGAGGACAGGGGAACACTGAAGCTTTCTTT; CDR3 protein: CASSRGGQGNTEAFF
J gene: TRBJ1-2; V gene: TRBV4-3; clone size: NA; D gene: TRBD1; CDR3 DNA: TGCGCCAGCAGCCAAGGGTCAGGGGGCGGCTATGGCTACACCTTC; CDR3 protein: CASSQGSGGGYGYTF
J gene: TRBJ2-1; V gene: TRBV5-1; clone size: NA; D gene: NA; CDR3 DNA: TGCGCCAGCAGCCCAAACAACCGAAATGAGCAGTTCTTC; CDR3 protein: CASSPNNRNEQFF
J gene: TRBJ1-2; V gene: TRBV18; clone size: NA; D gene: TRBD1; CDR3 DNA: TGTGCCACCGTAGACAGGGACGGTGGCTACACCTTC; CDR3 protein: CATVDRDGGYTF
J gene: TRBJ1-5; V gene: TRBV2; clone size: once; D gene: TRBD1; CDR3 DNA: TGTGCCAGCAGACCGGGACAGGGGAGTCAGCCCCAGCATTTT; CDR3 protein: CASRPGQGSQPQHF
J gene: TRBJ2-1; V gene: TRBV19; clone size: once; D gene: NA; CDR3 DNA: TGTGCCAGTAGTATTGGGAGGACCATTAACAATGAGCAGTTCTTC; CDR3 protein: CASSIGRTINNEQFF
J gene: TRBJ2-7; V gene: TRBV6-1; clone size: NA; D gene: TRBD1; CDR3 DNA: TGTGCCAGCAGTGACAGGGGGTTCCACGAGCAGTACTTC; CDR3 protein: CASSDRGFHEQYF
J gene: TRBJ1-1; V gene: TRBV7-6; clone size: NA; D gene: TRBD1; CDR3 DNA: TGTGCCAGCAGCAGAACCGGGACAGAGAACACTGAAGCTTTCTTT; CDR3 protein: CASSRTGTENTEAFF
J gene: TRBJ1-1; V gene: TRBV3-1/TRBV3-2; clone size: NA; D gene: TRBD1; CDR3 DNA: TGTGCCAGCAGCCTAACAGGGGTGGGGACTGAAGCTTTCTTT; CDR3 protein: CASSLTGVGTEAFF
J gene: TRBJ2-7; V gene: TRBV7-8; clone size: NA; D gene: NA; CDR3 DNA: TGTGCCAGCAGCGAGAGGGAGGAGCCCTCCTACGAGCAGTACTTC; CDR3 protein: CASSEREEPSYEQYF
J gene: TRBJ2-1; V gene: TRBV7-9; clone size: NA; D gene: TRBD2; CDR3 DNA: TGTGCCAGCAGCGGGGGACTACGACCGAATGAGCAGTTCTTC; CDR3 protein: CASSGGLRPNEQFF
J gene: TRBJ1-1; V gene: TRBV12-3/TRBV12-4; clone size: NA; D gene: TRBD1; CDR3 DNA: TGTGCCAGCAGGGGACAGGGGAGGACTGAAGCTTTCTTT; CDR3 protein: CASRGQGRTEAFF
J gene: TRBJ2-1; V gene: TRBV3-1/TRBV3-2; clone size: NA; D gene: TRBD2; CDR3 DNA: TGTGCCAGCAGCCAAGACAGCGGGAGAATGCGTGAGCAGTTCTTC; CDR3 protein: CASSQDSGRMREQFF
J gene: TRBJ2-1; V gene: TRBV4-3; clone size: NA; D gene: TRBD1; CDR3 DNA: TGCGCCAGCAGCCTCGGACAGGGGTATGATAATGAGCAGTTCTTC; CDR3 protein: CASSLGQGYDNEQFF